The TCR beta chain described here comes from a study of blood T cell repertoires in COVID-19. Study context: Sites in the United States, Italy and Spain provided acute and convalescent COVID-19 samples.

Source study methods: Counts of nucleated cells, estimated from reference gene primer amplification, were obtained. Produced via immunoSEQ multiplex PCR; TCRdb's table is partial and in-frame only. V, J and clone size are taken as reported in that table, and D and trimming were inferred from the DNA itself. The sample yields approximately 49,000 clones, 81% seen once. Enrolment of Seattle patients took place during active infection, and they were followed longitudinally. CDR1 is PRHDT and CDR2 is FYEKMQ in the germline V gene (reference sequence). The CDR3 totals 15 residues. The J segment lost 5 bases and the V segment lost 5 bases, leaving 4 bases of the junction unmatched.

This receptor was obtained from a woman of 80 years or more with COVID-19, enrolled during active disease. Sequencing was done on a sample of peripheral blood. The gene calls are TRBV13 and TRBJ1-4; 11 bases are shared with TRBD1. The CDR3 DNA follows: TGTGCCAGCAGCCTCGGGACAGGGGGAAATGAAAAACTGTTTTTT. It specifies CASSLGTGGNEKLFF.